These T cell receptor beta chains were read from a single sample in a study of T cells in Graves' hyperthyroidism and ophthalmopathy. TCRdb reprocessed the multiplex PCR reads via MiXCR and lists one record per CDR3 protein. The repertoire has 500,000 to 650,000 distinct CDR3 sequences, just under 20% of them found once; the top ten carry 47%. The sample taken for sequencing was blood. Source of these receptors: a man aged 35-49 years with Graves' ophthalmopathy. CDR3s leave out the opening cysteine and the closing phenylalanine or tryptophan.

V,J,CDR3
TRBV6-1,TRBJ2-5,ASSTQRATSGKARETQY
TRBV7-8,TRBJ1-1,ASSREGNTEAF
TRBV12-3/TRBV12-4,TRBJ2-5,ASSLQLAGHQETQY
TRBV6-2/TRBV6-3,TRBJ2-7,ASSPTTRVLRVSQEQY
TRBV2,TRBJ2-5,ASTLDRGRRETQY
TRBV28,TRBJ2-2,ASSPGLAGGRTGELF
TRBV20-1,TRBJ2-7,SALTSGRGYEQY
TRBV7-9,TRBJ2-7,ASSLARGGYEQY
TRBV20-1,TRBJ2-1,SVSLGLAGVNEQF
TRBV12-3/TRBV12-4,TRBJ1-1,ASRVGRTEAF
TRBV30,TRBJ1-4,AWSVSGANEKLF
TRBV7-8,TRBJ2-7,ASSTPGQDYEQY
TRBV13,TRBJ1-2,ASSVTGVRFGYT
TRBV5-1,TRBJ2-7,ASKGTASYEQY
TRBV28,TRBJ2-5,ASSFVARPAMVSKKETQY
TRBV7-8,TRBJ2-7,ASSPGTGAPLLYEQY
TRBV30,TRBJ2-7,AWNHGTGGEQY
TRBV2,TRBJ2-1,ASSLLAGEQF
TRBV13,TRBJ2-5,ASSHGSLSETQY
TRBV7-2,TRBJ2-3,ASSLVGGGTADTQY
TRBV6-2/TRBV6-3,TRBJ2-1,ASSTGYNEQF
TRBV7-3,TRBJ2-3,ASSSSGANTDTQY
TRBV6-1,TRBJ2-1,ASSPRVDEQF
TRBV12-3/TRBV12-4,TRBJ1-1,ASSPGTGERGTEAF
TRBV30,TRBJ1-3,AWSGSSGNTIY
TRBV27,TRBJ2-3,ASKLAGTGDTQY
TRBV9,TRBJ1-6,PKHGERPNSPLH
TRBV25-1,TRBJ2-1,ACSGGHNEQF
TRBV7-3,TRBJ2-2,ASSLSPSSGELF
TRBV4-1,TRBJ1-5,ASSQEAGSRQPQH
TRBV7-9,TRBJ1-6,ASSPGLPSNSPLH
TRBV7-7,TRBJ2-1,ASSKNSGPGSEQF
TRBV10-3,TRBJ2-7,AISESGRASYEQY
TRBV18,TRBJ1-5,ASSPLDGNQPQH
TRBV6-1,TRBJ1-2,ASARTALYGYT
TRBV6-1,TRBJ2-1,ASSPQAGSSYNEQF
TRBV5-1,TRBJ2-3,ASSLGSASGNTDTQY
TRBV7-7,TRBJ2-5,ASSLGGLREETQY
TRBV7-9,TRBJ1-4,ASSLSWQGRNEKLF
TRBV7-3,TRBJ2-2,ASSSTGTSGYTGELF
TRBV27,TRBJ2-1,ASSYGQGLSEQF
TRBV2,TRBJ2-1,ASSGSLSSYNEQF
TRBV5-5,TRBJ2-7,ASSVQGSGEQY
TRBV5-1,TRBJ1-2,ASSFGRNNYGYT
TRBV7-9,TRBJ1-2,ASSLLEGNYGYT
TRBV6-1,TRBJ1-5,ASSRSGQAGNSNQPQH
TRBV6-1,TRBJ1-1,VSSEDMNTEAF
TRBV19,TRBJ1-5,ASSDNPFGNQPQH